This T cell receptor beta chain was retrieved from a study of T cells expressing NK-cell markers. The overall study: The authors derived TCR beta repertoires from sorted CD3+CD56+NKG2C+, CD3+CD56+NKG2C- and CD3+CD56-NKG2C+ T cells.

CDR3 size: 15 residues. Looked up from germline, CDR1 is SGHVS and CDR2 is FQNEAQ. In generating TCR beta cDNA, 5'RACE template switching with UMIs was used. TCRdb re-called the 5' RACE reads, yielding one record per CDR3 amino acid sequence without DNA. The listing records about half a million distinct CDR3 sequences. The chain recombines TRBV7-8 with TRBJ2-7; TCRdb's assignment of TRBD2 cannot be checked, as there is no DNA. Input material: blood T cells: a sorted CD56 or NKG2C T cell subset, CD4+ or CD8+ T cells, or bulk PBMC T cells (not recorded which). The receptor was isolated from a woman between 50 and 59 years old in good health. The chain's CDR3 is CASSLEAGDTDEQYF. Complete variable domain (other parts from reference TRBV7-8 and TRBJ2-7): GAGVSQSPRYKVAKRGQDVALRCDPISGHVSLFWYQQALGQGPEFLTYFQNEAQLDKSGLPSDRFFAERPEGSVSTLKIQRTQQEDSAVYLCASSLEAGDTDEQYFGPGTRLTVT.